Listed below are T cell receptor beta chains from one sample, sequenced in a study of cytomegalovirus exposure and HLA in healthy donors. Sequenced by immunoSEQ multiplex PCR; TCRdb stores in-frame clones only, minus some. The data hold around 170,000 clones, with about four fifths observed a single time. The material sequenced was PBMCs. These receptors all come from a woman between 45 and 60 years old in good health and CMV-seropositive. CDR3s include the opening cysteine and the closing phenylalanine or tryptophan. The order of the fields is V gene, D gene, J gene, CDR3 length, clone size, CDR3 protein, CDR3 DNA. D genes are given only for firm matches. Clone size is not always given. Where it is, it says once, few, many or a class for expanded clones.

>TRBV11-2|TRBD2|TRBJ2-2|16|.
CASSFSSGGITGELFF
TGTGCCAGCAGCTTCTCTAGCGGGGGTATAACCGGGGAGCTGTTTTTT
>TRBV6-6|.|TRBJ2-3|15|once
CATTPPGAGGDTQYF
TGTGCCACCACTCCGCCCGGGGCAGGGGGGGATACGCAGTATTTT
>TRBV4-1|.|TRBJ2-2|16|.
CASSQDFPGVTGELFF
TGCGCCAGCAGCCAAGATTTCCCGGGGGTCACCGGGGAGCTGTTTTTT
>TRBV30|TRBD2|TRBJ2-3|14|few
CAWSLAGGLDTQYF
TGTGCCTGGTCACTAGCGGGGGGGTTGGATACGCAGTATTTT
>TRBV6-1|TRBD2|TRBJ2-7|15|.
CASSELSGGLYEQYF
TGTGCCAGCAGTGAGCTTAGCGGGGGTTTGTACGAGCAGTACTTC
>TRBV11-1|TRBD2|TRBJ2-7|14|.
CASSPDGRDYEQYF
TGTGCCAGCAGCCCCGACGGGAGGGACTACGAGCAGTACTTC
>TRBV9|TRBD1|TRBJ2-7|16|.
CASSGPPGQGGWEQYF
TGTGCCAGCAGCGGCCCACCGGGACAGGGGGGGTGGGAGCAGTACTTC
>TRBV7-6|.|TRBJ1-5|14|.
CASSSTGVGQPQHF
TGTGCCAGCAGCTCCACGGGGGTGGGACAGCCCCAGCATTTT
>TRBV7-2|.|TRBJ2-3|13|.
CASSQSGIDTQYF
TGTGCCAGCAGCCAGTCCGGGATAGATACGCAGTATTTT
>TRBV18|TRBD2|TRBJ2-7|15|.
CASSNRLAVSYEQYF
TGTGCCAGCTCAAATCGACTAGCGGTCTCCTACGAGCAGTACTTC
>TRBV5-6|.|TRBJ2-7|14|.
CASSLAGTAYEQYF
TGTGCCAGCAGCTTGGCCGGTACAGCCTACGAGCAGTACTTC
>TRBV5-4|.|TRBJ1-6|13|.
CASSLFDNSPLHF
TGTGCCAGCAGCTTGTTCGATAATTCACCCCTCCACTTT
>TRBV2|TRBD1|TRBJ1-3|15|.
CASKGTGHSGNTIYF
TGTGCCAGCAAAGGGACAGGGCACTCTGGAAACACCATATATTTT
>TRBV28|.|TRBJ1-1|13|few
CATSRRQYPEAFF
TGTGCCACTTCCCGGAGACAGTACCCCGAAGCTTTCTTT
>TRBV7-3|.|TRBJ1-1|14|.
CASSFGERGTEAFF
TGTGCCAGCAGCTTCGGGGAAAGGGGGACTGAAGCTTTCTTT
>TRBV2|TRBD2|TRBJ2-7|15|.
CASSELGGNSYEQYF
TGTGCCAGCAGTGAGTTGGGGGGGAACTCCTACGAGCAGTACTTC
>TRBV10-2|.|TRBJ1-5|14|few
CASSSITGYGPQHF
TGCGCCAGTTCGTCGATAACAGGGTATGGGCCCCAGCATTTT
>TRBV12-5|TRBD1|TRBJ2-2|17|.
CASGSIPGTGGAGELFF
TGTGCTAGTGGTTCTATCCCGGGGACAGGGGGGGCCGGGGAGCTGTTTTTT
>TRBV14|.|TRBJ1-6|17|.
CASSQISGTAFNSPLHF
TGTGCCAGCAGCCAAATCAGCGGGACGGCGTTTAATTCACCCCTCCACTTT
>TRBV6-6|.|TRBJ2-7|13|.
CASQLGRVYEQYF
TGTGCCAGCCAATTGGGCAGGGTCTACGAGCAGTACTTC
>TRBV27|.|TRBJ2-1|13|.
CASSPTGSNEQFF
TGTGCCAGCAGCCCCACAGGAAGCAATGAGCAGTTCTTC
>TRBV10-3|.|TRBJ1-5|13|.
CAISDTPLQPQHF
TGTGCCATCAGCGACACCCCACTTCAGCCCCAGCATTTT
>TRBV7-9|TRBD2|TRBJ2-7|14|.
CSSSFSGGMNEQYF
TGTTCCAGCAGCTTTTCCGGGGGGATGAACGAGCAGTACTTC
>TRBV6-6|.|TRBJ1-6|15|.
CASSYSMGGNSPLHF
TGTGCCAGCAGTTACTCGATGGGAGGAAATTCACCCCTCCACTTT
>TRBV7-2|TRBD1|TRBJ1-6|15|.
CASSLWGQSNSPLHF
TGTGCCAGCAGCTTATGGGGACAGAGTAATTCACCCCTCCACTTT
>TRBV28|TRBD1|TRBJ1-1|13|.
CASVGTGGTEAFF
TGTGCCAGCGTTGGGACAGGGGGGACTGAAGCTTTCTTT
>TRBV29-1|TRBD1|TRBJ2-3|13|.
CSVDSDRADTQYF
TGCAGCGTTGATTCGGACAGGGCAGATACGCAGTATTTT
>TRBV2|.|TRBJ1-4|15|.
CASTPNGATNEKLLF
TGTGCCAGCACACCGAACGGAGCAACCAATGAAAAACTGCTTTTT
>TRBV7-9|TRBD1|TRBJ1-3|15|.
CASSAGTASGNTIYF
TGTGCCAGCAGCGCCGGGACAGCCTCTGGAAACACCATATATTTT
>TRBV10-3|.|TRBJ1-2|16|.
CAISDYPGTANYGYTF
TGTGCCATCAGTGATTACCCAGGGACTGCTAACTATGGCTACACCTTC
>TRBV18|.|TRBJ1-2|13|few
CASSRERGEGYTF
TGTGCCAGCTCACGGGAACGCGGGGAAGGCTACACCTTC
>TRBV6-5|TRBD1|TRBJ1-2|14|many
CASRRQGASRGYTF
TGTGCCAGCAGAAGACAGGGGGCGTCCCGTGGCTACACCTTC
>TRBV5-1|.|TRBJ2-1|14|.
CASSEASSYNEQFF
TGCGCCAGCAGCGAGGCGAGCTCCTACAATGAGCAGTTCTTC
>TRBV2|TRBD1|TRBJ1-2|14|.
CASTRTGTNYGYTF
TGTGCCAGCACTAGGACAGGAACTAACTATGGCTACACCTTC
>TRBV18|TRBD2|TRBJ2-3|16|.
CASSRTSGGAKDTQYF
TGTGCCAGCTCACGGACTAGCGGGGGGGCGAAAGATACGCAGTATTTT
>TRBV6-1|TRBD1|TRBJ2-7|15|.
CASSGGGTKTYEQYF
TGTGCCAGCAGTGGAGGGGGCACAAAGACCTACGAGCAGTACTTC
>TRBV5-1|.|TRBJ2-2|14|.
CASSLYRNTGELFF
TGCGCCAGCAGCTTGTATAGGAACACCGGGGAGCTGTTTTTT
>TRBV5-1|.|TRBJ1-2|13|.
CASQKGPNYGYTF
TGCGCTTCCCAAAAGGGGCCAAACTATGGCTACACCTTC
>TRBV13|TRBD2|TRBJ2-5|15|.
CASSPRGGPQETQYF
TGTGCCAGCAGCCCGCGGGGGGGCCCCCAAGAGACCCAGTACTTC
>TRBV30|TRBD1|TRBJ1-4|15|.
CAWSAPGQGREKLFF
TGTGCCTGGAGCGCTCCGGGACAGGGGAGAGAAAAACTGTTTTTT
>TRBV18|.|TRBJ1-4|12|.
CASSPSGEKLFF
TGTGCCAGCTCACCATCGGGTGAAAAACTGTTTTTT